This entry features one T cell receptor beta chain sequence. The antigen remains unidentified. TCRdb redid the calling of the reads with MiXCR, one entry per CDR3 protein. The table lists some 920,000 distinct CDR3 sequences, 25% to 40% of them singletons, with 13% in the top ten. The record originates from a study of T cell repertoires in cytomegalovirus infection. Study as a whole: HLA-B-restricted CMV epitopes that are well studied were used alongside recently identified HLA-C-restricted ones. Based on public TCR beta signatures, there were indications of CMV infection and of a matching HLA type. Study findings and constraints: Clonotype analysis showed dominance of the ex vivo response by HLA-C-restricted CMV-specific TCR beta clonotypes. Adding up the frequency of public TCR beta families identified people who carried CMV plus the relevant HLA.

CDR1 is LGHDT and CDR2 is YNNKEL in the germline V gene (reference sequence). V gave up 0 bases and J gave up 2 bases, with 16 bases separating them. The CDR3 extends over 17 amino acids. Sequencing was performed on cultured CD8+ T cells from PBMCs, taken from culture after CMV antigen stimulation. The V and J genes are TRBV3-1 and TRBJ2-5; TRBD2 is a possible D gene (6 bases). This receptor was taken from a human donor in good health (CMV status not recorded). Some clones in this sample may be carry-over from other donors' samples. The CDR3 DNA follows: TGTGCCAGCAGCCAAGATCAAATAGCGGCGGAACAAGAGACCCAGTACTTC. Encoded protein: CASSQDQIAAEQETQYF.